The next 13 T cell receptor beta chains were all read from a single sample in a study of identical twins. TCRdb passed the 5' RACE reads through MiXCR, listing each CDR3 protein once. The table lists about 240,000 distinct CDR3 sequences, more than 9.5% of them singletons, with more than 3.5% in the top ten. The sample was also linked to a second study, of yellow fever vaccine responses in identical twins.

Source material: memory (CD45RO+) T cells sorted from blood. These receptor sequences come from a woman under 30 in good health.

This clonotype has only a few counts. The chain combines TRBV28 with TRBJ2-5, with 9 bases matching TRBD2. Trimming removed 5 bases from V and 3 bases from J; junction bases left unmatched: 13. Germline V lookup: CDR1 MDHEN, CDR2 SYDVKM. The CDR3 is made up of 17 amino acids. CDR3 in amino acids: CASSAILVASGEETQYF. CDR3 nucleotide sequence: TGTGCCAGCAGTGCGATCCTGGTCGCTAGCGGGGAAGAGACCCAGTACTTC.

The CDR3 coding sequence is TGCAGTGCTAAGCGGGACTCTCTGACCAATAATGAGCAGTTCTTC. Encoded protein: CSAKRDSLTNNEQFF. The chain links TRBV20-1 to TRBJ2-1; 7 nucleotides match TRBD2. Germline-derived CDR1 and CDR2 are DFQATT and SNEGSKA (reference sequence). The CDR3 sequence is 15 residues long. V was pared by 4 bases and J by 7 bases, with 13 bases of the junction left unmatched.

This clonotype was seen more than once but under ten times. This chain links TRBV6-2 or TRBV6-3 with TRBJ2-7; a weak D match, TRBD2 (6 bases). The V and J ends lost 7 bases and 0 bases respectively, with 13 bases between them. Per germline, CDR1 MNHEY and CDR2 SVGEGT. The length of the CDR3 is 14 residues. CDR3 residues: CASTRYSGSYEQYF. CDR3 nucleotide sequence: TGTGCCAGCACCAGGTATAGCGGCTCCTACGAGCAGTACTTC.

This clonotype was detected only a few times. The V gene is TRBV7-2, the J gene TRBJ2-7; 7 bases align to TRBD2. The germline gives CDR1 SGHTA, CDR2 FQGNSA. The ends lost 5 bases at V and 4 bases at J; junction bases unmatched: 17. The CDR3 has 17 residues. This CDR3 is CASSAARGGTDVYEQYF. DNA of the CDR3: TGTGCCAGCAGCGCCGCCCGGGGAGGGACCGATGTTTACGAGCAGTACTTC.

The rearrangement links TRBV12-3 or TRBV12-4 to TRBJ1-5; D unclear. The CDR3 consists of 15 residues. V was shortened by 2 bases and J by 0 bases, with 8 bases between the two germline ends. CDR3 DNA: TGTGCCAGCAGTTTATTTCGGGATAGCAATCAGCCCCAGCATTTT. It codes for CASSLFRDSNQPQHF.

CDR3 sequence reads: CASSGSELAGANEQFF. CDR3 coding DNA: TGTGCCAGCAGTGGATCCGAACTAGCGGGGGCCAATGAGCAGTTCTTC. This chain joins TRBV27 and TRBJ2-1; 11 nucleotides align to TRBD2. The germline V gene has CDR1 MNHEY and CDR2 SMNVEV (reference sequence). This CDR3 comprises 16 residues. Trimming at V came to 5 bases and at J to 6 bases, leaving 9 bases not matched to a gene.

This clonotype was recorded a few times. In nucleotides, the CDR3 is TGTGCCAGCAGCCAAGAAGTTTGGGCTACCGGGGAGCTGTTTTTT. Its protein is CASSQEVWATGELFF. The gene calls are TRBV14 and TRBJ2-2; no firm D call. Germline CDR1 and CDR2: SGHDN and FVKESK. This CDR3 region has 15 residues. V was pared by 0 bases and J by 5 bases, with 10 bases between. Drawing the rest from reference TRBV14 and TRBJ2-2, the complete variable domain is EAGVTQFPSHSVIEKGQTVTLRCDPISGHDNLYWYRRVMGKEIKFLLHFVKESKQDESGMPNNRFLAERTGGTYSTLKVQPAELEDSGVYFCASSQEVWATGELFFGEGSRLTVL.

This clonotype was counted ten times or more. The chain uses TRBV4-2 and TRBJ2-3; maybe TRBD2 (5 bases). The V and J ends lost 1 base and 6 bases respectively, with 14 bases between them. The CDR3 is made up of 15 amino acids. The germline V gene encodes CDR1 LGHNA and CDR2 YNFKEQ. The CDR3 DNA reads TGTGCCAGCAGCCAAGTTCGGGAAGCGGACGATACGCAGTATTTT. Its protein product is CASSQVREADDTQYF.

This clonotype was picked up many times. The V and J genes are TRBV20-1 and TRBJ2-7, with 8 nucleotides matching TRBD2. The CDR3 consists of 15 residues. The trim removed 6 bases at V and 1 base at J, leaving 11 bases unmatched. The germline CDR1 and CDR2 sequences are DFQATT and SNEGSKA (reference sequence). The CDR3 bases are TGCAGTGCCCAACTAGCGGAGGGAATTTCCTACGAGCAGTACTTC. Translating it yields CSAQLAEGISYEQYF.

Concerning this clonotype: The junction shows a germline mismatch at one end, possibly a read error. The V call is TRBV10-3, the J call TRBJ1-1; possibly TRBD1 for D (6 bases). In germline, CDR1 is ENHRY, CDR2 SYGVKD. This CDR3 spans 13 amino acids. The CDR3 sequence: CAISQRGATEAFF. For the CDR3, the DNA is TGTGCCATCAGTCAACGGGGGGCCACTGAAGCCTTCTTT.

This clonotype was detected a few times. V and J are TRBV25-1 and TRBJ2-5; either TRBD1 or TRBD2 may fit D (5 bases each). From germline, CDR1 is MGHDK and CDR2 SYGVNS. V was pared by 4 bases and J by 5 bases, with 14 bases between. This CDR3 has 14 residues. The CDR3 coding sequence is TGTGCCAGCAGTGGGCAAATCGGGGCGGAGACCCAGTACTTC. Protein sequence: CASSGQIGAETQYF.

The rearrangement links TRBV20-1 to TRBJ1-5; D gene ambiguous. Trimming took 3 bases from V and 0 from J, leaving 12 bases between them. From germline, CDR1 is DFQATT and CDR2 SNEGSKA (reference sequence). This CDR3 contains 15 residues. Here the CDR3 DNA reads TGCAGTGCTAGCCGCCAGCGGTATAGCAATCAGCCCCAGCATTTT. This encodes CSASRQRYSNQPQHF.

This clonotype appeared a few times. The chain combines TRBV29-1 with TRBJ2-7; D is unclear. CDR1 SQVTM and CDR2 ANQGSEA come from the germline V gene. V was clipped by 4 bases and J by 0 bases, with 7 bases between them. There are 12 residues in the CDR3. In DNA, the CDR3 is TGCAGCGTTGTTGGCGTCTCCTACGAGCAGTACTTC. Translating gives CSVVGVSYEQYF.